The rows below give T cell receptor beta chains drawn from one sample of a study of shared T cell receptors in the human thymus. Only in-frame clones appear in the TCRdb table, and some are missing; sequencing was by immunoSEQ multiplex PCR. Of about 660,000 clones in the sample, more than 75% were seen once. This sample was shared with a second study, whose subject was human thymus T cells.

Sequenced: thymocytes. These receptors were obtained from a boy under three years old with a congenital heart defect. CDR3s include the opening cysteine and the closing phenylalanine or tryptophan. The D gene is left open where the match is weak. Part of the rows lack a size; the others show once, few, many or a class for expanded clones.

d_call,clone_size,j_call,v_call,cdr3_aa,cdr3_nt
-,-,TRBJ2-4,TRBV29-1,CSVEYQKNIQYF,TGCAGCGTGGAGTATCAGAAAAACATTCAGTACTTC
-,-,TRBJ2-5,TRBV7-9,CASSLEQELGSQYF,TGTGCCAGCAGCTTGGAACAGGAGCTAGGGTCCCAGTACTTC
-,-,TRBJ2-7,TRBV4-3,CASSQVAGSHEQYF,TGCGCCAGCAGCCAAGTCGCAGGTAGTCACGAGCAGTACTTC
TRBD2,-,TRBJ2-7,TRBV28,CASSLLVEREGLCLAPREQYF,TGTGCCAGCAGTTTATTAGTCGAGCGGGAGGGCCTCTGTCTGGCCCCGCGCGAGCAGTACTTC
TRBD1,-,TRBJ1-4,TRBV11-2,CASSPGTGLRVNEKLFF,TGTGCCAGCAGCCCCGGGACAGGGTTGCGGGTGAATGAAAAACTGTTTTTT
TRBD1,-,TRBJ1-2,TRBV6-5,CASKGQGPPLMGYPF,TGTGCCAGCAAGGGACAGGGGCCCCCCCTAATGGGCTACCCCTTC
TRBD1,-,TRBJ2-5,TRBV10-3,CAISAQTGGAREETQYF,TGTGCCATCAGTGCCCAGACAGGGGGCGCGCGGGAGGAGACCCAGTACTTC
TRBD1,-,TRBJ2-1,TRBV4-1,CASSQDLIRQGDTSSSYNEQFF,TGCGCCAGCAGCCAAGATCTTATCCGGCAGGGGGACACCTCAAGCTCCTACAATGAGCAGTTCTTC
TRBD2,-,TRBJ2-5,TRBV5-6,CASSFPLAGGQETQYF,TGTGCCAGCAGTTTTCCTTTAGCGGGGGGTCAAGAGACCCAGTACTTC
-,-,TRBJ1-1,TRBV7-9,CASSQNRDKNTEAFF,TGTGCCAGCAGTCAAAACCGGGACAAGAACACTGAAGCTTTCTTT
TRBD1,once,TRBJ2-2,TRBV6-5,CASSPDRDTGELFF,TGTGCCAGCAGCCCCGACAGGGACACCGGGGAGCTGTTTTTT
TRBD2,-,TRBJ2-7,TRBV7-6,CASSLAPGLGPYEQYF,TGTGCCAGCAGCTTAGCCCCGGGACTAGGGCCCTACGAGCAGTACTTC
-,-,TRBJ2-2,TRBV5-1,CASRREAGSTGELFF,TGCGCCAGCAGACGCGAAGCCGGGAGCACCGGGGAGCTGTTTTTT
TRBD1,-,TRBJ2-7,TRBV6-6,CASRRDRGYEQYF,TGTGCCAGCAGGCGGGACAGGGGTTACGAGCAGTACTTC
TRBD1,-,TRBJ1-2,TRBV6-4,CASSKYRGESGGYTF,TGTGCCAGCAGTAAATACAGGGGAGAGAGCGGTGGCTACACCTTC
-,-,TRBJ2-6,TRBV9,CASSVEKGQGSGANVLTF,TGTGCCAGCAGCGTAGAGAAGGGCCAGGGCTCTGGGGCCAACGTCCTGACTTTC
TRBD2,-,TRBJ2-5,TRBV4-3,CASSQDAPGGPRETQYF,TGCGCCAGCAGCCAAGATGCCCCGGGAGGGCCTCGGGAGACCCAGTACTTC
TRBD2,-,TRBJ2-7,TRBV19,CASSGGLLAGGSYEQYF,TGTGCCAGTAGTGGCGGTCTTCTAGCGGGAGGGTCCTACGAGCAGTACTTC
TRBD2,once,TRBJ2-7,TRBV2,CASSDAAGLGLSEQYF,TGTGCCAGCAGTGACGCCGCGGGACTAGGGCTGTCGGAGCAGTACTTC
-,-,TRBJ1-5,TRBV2,CASSAGPYSNQPQHF,TGTGCCAGCAGTGCAGGGCCGTATAGCAATCAGCCCCAGCATTTT
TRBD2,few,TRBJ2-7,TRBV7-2,CASSLAGLAAYEQYF,TGTGCCAGCAGCTTAGCCGGACTAGCGGCCTACGAGCAGTACTTC
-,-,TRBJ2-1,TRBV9,CASSVLPGGETYNEQFF,TGTGCCAGCAGCGTACTCCCTGGGGGCGAAACCTACAATGAGCAGTTCTTC